This T cell receptor beta chain was sequenced for a study of patients and donors after allogeneic stem cell transplantation. The CDR3 is 13 residues long. In germline, CDR1 is SGHTS, CDR2 YDEGEE. V gave up 4 bases and J gave up 5 bases, with 10 bases separating them. MiXCR, applied by TCRdb to the RT-PCR reads, yields one record per CDR3 protein. Of about 72,000 distinct CDR3 sequences in the sample, approximately 26% were seen once. The sequence was obtained from a human donor who was either an allogeneic HSCT recipient or a stem cell or donor lymphocyte infusion donor (not recorded which). It is not recorded whose cells these are; they may come from a transplant donor. The sample consisted of blood, either unsorted or a sorted T cell fraction (not recorded which). The rearrangement uses TRBV5-8 and TRBJ2-1; D remains unclear. Here the CDR3 reads CASSLTWDNEQFF. The CDR3 bases are TGTGCCAGCAGCCTTACTTGGGACAATGAGCAGTTCTTC.